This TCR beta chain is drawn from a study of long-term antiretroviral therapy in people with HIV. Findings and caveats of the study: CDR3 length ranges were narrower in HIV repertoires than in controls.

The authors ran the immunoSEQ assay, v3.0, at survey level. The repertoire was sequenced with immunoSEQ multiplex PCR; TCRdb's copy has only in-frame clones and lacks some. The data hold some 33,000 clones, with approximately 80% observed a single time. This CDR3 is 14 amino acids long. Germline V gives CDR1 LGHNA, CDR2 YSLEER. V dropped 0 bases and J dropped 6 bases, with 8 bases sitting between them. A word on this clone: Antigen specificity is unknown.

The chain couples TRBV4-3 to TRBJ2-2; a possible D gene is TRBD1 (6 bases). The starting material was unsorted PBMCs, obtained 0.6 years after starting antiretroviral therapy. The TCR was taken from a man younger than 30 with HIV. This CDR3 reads CASSQDHRAGELFF. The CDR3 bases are TGCGCCAGCAGCCAAGATCACAGGGCCGGGGAGCTGTTTTTT.